The 14 T cell receptor beta chains below come from one sample, sequenced in a study of metastatic and nonmetastatic thyroid tumors. No patient received treatment before thyroid surgery. With MiXCR, TCRdb reprocessed the PCR reads. Among about 85,000 clones listed, roughly 8.6% were seen once. The sample was blood. Receptor source: a female donor with papillary thyroid cancer or a benign thyroid nodule (not recorded which). Some clones in this sample may be carry-over from other donors' samples.

This clone has a count of ten or more. This chain uses TRBV7-9 with TRBJ2-1; TRBD1 might be the D (6 bases). The CDR3 is 14 residues long. V gave up 5 bases and J gave up 7 bases, with 15 bases separating them. The V gene's germline CDR1 is SEHNR and CDR2 FQNEAQ (reference sequence). CDR3 residues: CASSDDRYENEQFF. CDR3 nucleotides: TGTGCCAGCAGCGATGACAGGTACGAAAATGAGCAGTTCTTC.

This clone was recorded many times. This sequence joins TRBV12-3 or TRBV12-4 and TRBJ1-4, with D possibly TRBD1 on 5 matching bases. V dropped 0 bases and J dropped 3 bases, with 11 bases sitting between them. The CDR3 has 16 residues. The CDR3 loop is CASSLAQGRANEKLFF. The CDR3 DNA follows: TGTGCCAGCAGTTTAGCGCAGGGCAGGGCTAATGAAAAACTGTTTTTT.

The gene calls are TRBV5-6 and TRBJ2-3; D not certain. Per the germline V gene, CDR1 is SGHDT and CDR2 is YYEEEE. The CDR3 extends over 12 amino acids. The germline V and J ends were trimmed by 2 bases and 2 bases, with 3 bases remaining between them. CDR3 sequence reads: CASSFDTDTQYF. CDR3 nucleotide sequence: TGTGCCAGCAGCTTTGACACAGATACGCAGTATTTT.

This clone was recorded at least ten times. This chain uses TRBV2 with TRBJ2-1; TRBD1 aligns across 8 bases. V gave up 2 bases and J gave up 8 bases; unmatched junction bases: 5. CDR3 length: 14 residues. Germline values: CDR1 SNHLY, CDR2 FYNNEI. For the CDR3, the DNA is TGTGCCAGCAGTGAACCAGGGGGCTATGATGAGCAGTTCTTC. Its translation: CASSEPGGYDEQFF.

At least ten counts were recorded for this clone. V is TRBV7-4 and J is TRBJ2-7; unclear D gene. This CDR3 has 15 amino acids. V was shortened by 2 bases and J by 0 bases, with 11 bases between the two germline ends. Germline V gene sequence: CDR1 SGHVT, CDR2 SQSDAQ. CDR3 in amino acids: CASSLIPYSSYEQYF. The DNA for the CDR3 is TGTGCCAGCAGCTTAATACCTTATAGCTCCTACGAGCAGTACTTC.

V is TRBV3-1 and J is TRBJ1-2; D remains ambiguous. The V end was cut by 3 bases, the J end by 2 bases, with 7 bases between. The CDR3 length is 13 residues. Germline values: CDR1 LGHDT, CDR2 YNNKEL (reference sequence). In nucleotides, the CDR3 is TGTGCCAGCAGCCAGGGAATAAACTATGGCTACACCTTC. Translated: CASSQGINYGYTF.

V usage is TRBV6-4 and J usage is TRBJ1-1; D unresolved. CDR3 length: 13 residues. Trimming took off 2 bases at V and 6 bases at J, with 10 bases between the two ends. The germline CDR1 and CDR2 sequences are MRHNA and SNTAGT. The CDR3 loop is CASSDVPQSEAFF. CDR3 in DNA: TGTGCCAGCAGTGACGTCCCCCAGTCTGAAGCTTTCTTT.

This chain links TRBV29-1 with TRBJ2-7, with D possibly TRBD1 on 6 matching bases. V lost 2 bases and J lost 3, with 8 bases in between. The CDR3 totals 12 residues. CDR1 SQVTM and CDR2 ANQGSEA come from the germline V gene. The CDR3 is CSVEIGGYEQYF. DNA of the CDR3: TGCAGCGTTGAAATAGGGGGCTACGAGCAGTACTTC.

Remarks on this clone: No conserved phenylalanine or tryptophan is present at the end of the CDR3, so a read error is the likely explanation. The chain employs TRBV12-5 and TRBJ1-2; TRBD1 might be the D (5 bases). V lost 10 bases to trimming and J lost 0 bases, with 18 bases between them. The CDR3 runs to 15 residues. Germline V gene data show CDR1 as LGHNT and CDR2 as FRNRAP. The chain's CDR3 is CATQSGGIPNYGYTV. The CDR3 nucleotides read TGTGCTACCCAATCGGGGGGAATACCTAACTATGGCTACACCGTC.

The sample holds many counts of this clone. J is TRBJ1-2 and V is TRBV25-1; the D is unclear. V was trimmed by 3 bases and J by 8 bases, leaving 10 bases between them. Looked up from germline, CDR1 is MGHDK and CDR2 is SYGVNS. The CDR3 loop spans 12 amino acids. The CDR3 DNA reads TGTGCCAGCAGTGATCCCGGACGCGGCTACACCTTC. The encoded protein is CASSDPGRGYTF.

This clone was detected ten times or more. The chain combines TRBV5-6 with TRBJ1-6; D is possibly TRBD1 (5 bases). V was shortened by 5 bases and J by 9 bases, with 15 bases between the two germline ends. In germline, CDR1 is SGHDT, CDR2 YYEEEE. CDR3 length: 14 residues. The CDR3 protein is CASSSQGSFSPLHF. For the CDR3, the DNA is TGTGCCAGCAGTTCCCAGGGTTCTTTTTCACCCCTCCACTTT.

This clone came up many times. The V gene is TRBV4-1, the J gene TRBJ2-7, with D perhaps TRBD1 (6 bases). The germline V and J ends were trimmed by 5 bases and 4 bases, with 12 bases remaining between them. Germline V gene data show CDR1 as MGHRA and CDR2 as YSYEKL. The CDR3 contains 13 residues. CDR3 amino acids: CASSADRFYEQYF. DNA of the CDR3: TGCGCCAGCAGCGCGGACAGATTTTACGAGCAGTACTTC.

As for this clone: A much larger clone lies a single base off, so this may be a read error. V gene TRBV20-1 combines with J gene TRBJ2-5, with 10 positions matching TRBD2. The germline gives CDR1 DFQATT, CDR2 SNEGSKA (reference sequence). This CDR3 has 14 residues. The DNA of the CDR3 is TGCAGTGCACGAGCGGGGGGGAGACAAGAGACCCGGTACTTC. It encodes CSARAGGRQETRYF.

Regarding this clone: The junction shows a germline mismatch at one end, possibly a read error. V is TRBV20-1 and J is TRBJ2-7, with D possibly being TRBD2 (6 bases). The CDR3 has 14 amino acids. Germline-derived CDR1 and CDR2 are DFQATT and SNEGSKA (reference sequence). CDR3 sequence reads: CIARRLAWNYEQYF. CDR3 coding DNA: TGCATTGCTAGGCGGCTAGCGTGGAACTACGAGCAGTACTTC.